The rows below give T cell receptor beta chains drawn from one sample of a study of human T cells and chemical hapten exposure. TCRdb fed the RACE reads into MiXCR, producing one record per CDR3 protein. The sample has 100,000 or so distinct CDR3 sequences, roughly a tenth seen once; the top ten hold about 2%. Source: whole blood, taken in connection with sensitization to the hapten diphenylcyclopropenone (DPC). The receptors come from a woman aged 40 to 50 with alopecia areata. Some clones in this sample may be carry-over from other donors' samples. Both conserved end residues are part of each CDR3. The order of the fields is J gene, CDR3 length, D gene, V gene, clone size, CDR3 protein, CDR3 DNA. A D gene is named only where the DNA matches it firmly. Only part of the rows carry a size: once, few, many, or a class if the clone is expanded.

>TRBJ1-2|13|TRBD1|TRBV5-1|many
CASSSGQGYGYTF
TGCGCCAGCAGCTCGGGACAGGGCTATGGCTACACCTTC
>TRBJ2-6|16|-|TRBV5-1|many
CASSLTATSGANVLTF
TGCGCCAGCAGCTTGACAGCTACATCTGGGGCCAACGTCCTGACTTTC
>TRBJ1-2|15|TRBD1|TRBV28|-
CASSLGQGGNYGYTF
TGTGCCAGCAGTCTCGGACAGGGAGGGAACTATGGCTACACCTTC
>TRBJ2-1|15|-|TRBV19|-
CASSYPTGLYNEQFF
TGTGCCAGTAGTTACCCCACAGGATTATACAATGAGCAGTTCTTC
>TRBJ2-1|13|-|TRBV27|few
CACGVPQYNEQFF
TGTGCCTGCGGGGTGCCTCAATACAATGAGCAGTTCTTC
>TRBJ1-6|12|-|TRBV5-4|many
CASSLMDSPLHF
TGTGCCAGCAGCTTGATGGATTCACCCCTCCACTTT
>TRBJ2-1|14|-|TRBV7-9|-
CASSLARQNNEQFF
TGTGCCAGCAGCTTAGCGCGGCAAAACAATGAGCAGTTCTTC
>TRBJ1-2|14|TRBD1|TRBV18|-
CASSGTGPNYGYTF
TGTGCCAGCTCAGGGACAGGCCCTAACTATGGCTACACCTTC
>TRBJ2-2|14|-|TRBV2|-
CASRGRGDTGELFF
TGTGCCTCCAGGGGGAGGGGAGACACCGGGGAGCTGTTTTTT
>TRBJ2-1|15|-|TRBV24-1|few
CATSDQGNQYNEQFF
TGTGCCACCAGTGATCAGGGTAATCAATACAATGAGCAGTTCTTC
>TRBJ2-7|15|-|TRBV9|few
CASSVAPSNPYEQYF
TGTGCCAGCAGCGTAGCCCCCTCTAACCCCTACGAGCAGTACTTC
>TRBJ1-1|16|-|TRBV7-2|-
CASSLVSRGLNTEAFF
TGTGCCAGCAGCTTAGTGAGCAGGGGATTGAACACTGAAGCTTTCTTT
>TRBJ1-5|14|-|TRBV24-1|many
CATSDFGQFQPQHF
TGTGCCACCAGTGATTTTGGACAGTTCCAGCCCCAGCATTTT
>TRBJ1-2|14|-|TRBV12-3/TRBV12-4|few
CASSFGALNYGYTF
TGTGCCAGCAGTTTTGGAGCGCTAAACTATGGCTACACCTTC